This T cell receptor beta chain was identified in a study of cytomegalovirus exposure and HLA in healthy donors. Whole-study results and caveats: Judged likely to be a sequencing artifact was a cluster of highly shared sequence variants.

Note on this clone: The antigen is not known.

Amplification used 60 Vbeta primers and 13 Jbeta primers. Clones were sequenced by immunoSEQ multiplex PCR, and TCRdb holds only the in-frame ones, with some missing. The table lists over 100,000 clones, around 73% of them singletons. Between the trimmed V and J ends, which lost 0 bases and 6 bases, there was a span of 6 bases. This CDR3 comprises 13 residues. CDR1 SEHNR and CDR2 FQNEAQ come from the germline V gene (reference sequence). The sequence came from a female donor in good health and CMV-seronegative. Specimen: PBMCs. The chain carries TRBV7-9 and TRBJ1-3; the D is unclear. CDR3 residues: CASSLAEANTIYF. The CDR3 DNA sequence: TGTGCCAGCAGCTTAGCAGAGGCAAACACCATATATTTT.